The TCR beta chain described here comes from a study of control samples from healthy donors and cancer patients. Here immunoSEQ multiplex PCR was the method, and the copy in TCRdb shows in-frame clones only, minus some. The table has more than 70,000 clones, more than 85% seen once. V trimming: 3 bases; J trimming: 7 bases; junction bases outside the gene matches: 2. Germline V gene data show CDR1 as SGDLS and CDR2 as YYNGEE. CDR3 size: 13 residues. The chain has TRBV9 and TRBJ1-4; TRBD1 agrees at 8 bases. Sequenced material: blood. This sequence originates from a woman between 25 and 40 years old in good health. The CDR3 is CASSDGQGEKLFF. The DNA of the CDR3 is TGTGCCAGCAGCGACGGACAGGGTGAAAAACTGTTTTTT.